This passage covers 22 T cell receptor beta chains from one sample sequenced in a study of blood T cell repertoires in COVID-19. The assay was immunoSEQ multiplex PCR, and TCRdb's table has in-frame clones only and misses some. Found here are 250,000 to 300,000 clones, around 90% of them singletons; the top ten hold 2.2%. The sequenced sample consisted of peripheral blood. All receptors come from a woman aged 50 to 60 who had recovered from COVID-19.

V is TRBV3-1 (or the pseudogene TRBV3-2) and J is TRBJ1-2; the D gene is possibly TRBD1 (5 bases). The germline V and J ends were trimmed by 0 bases and 3 bases, with 17 bases remaining between them. The CDR3 runs to 17 residues. Per the germline V gene, CDR1 is LGHDT and CDR2 is YNNKEL (reference sequence). CDR3 residues: CASSQEGWGVPDYGYTF. CDR3 DNA sequence: TGTGCCAGCAGCCAAGAAGGTTGGGGGGTCCCGGACTATGGCTACACCTTC.

This chain uses TRBV30 with TRBJ1-5, with D possibly matching TRBD1 (6 bases). The CDR3 runs 14 residues. The V gene lost 1 base and the J gene lost 3 bases, with 10 bases spanning the gap. Germline values: CDR1 GTSNPN, CDR2 SVGIG (reference sequence). CDR3 protein: CAWSGGLDNQPQHF. Written as DNA, the CDR3 is TGTGCCTGGAGTGGGGGGCTTGACAATCAGCCCCAGCATTTT.

The chain is built from TRBV6-6 and TRBJ1-1; no definite D call. In germline, CDR1 is MNHNY, CDR2 SVGAGI (reference sequence). The length of the CDR3 is 13 residues. Trimming stripped 6 bases from V and 5 bases from J, with 13 bases between. Here the CDR3 reads CASSSPGGTEAFF. In DNA, the CDR3 is TGTGCCAGCAGCTCCCCGGGTGGAACTGAAGCTTTCTTT.

The chain couples TRBV5-1 to TRBJ2-1, with 12 bases fitting TRBD1. Unmatched junction bases numbered 7, after V lost 4 bases and J lost 2 bases. Germline V gene lookup returns CDR1 SGHRS and CDR2 YFSETQ. The CDR3 is 17 residues long. The CDR3 spells CASSTGQGAGTYNEQFF. The CDR3 DNA follows: TGCGCCAGCAGCACGGGACAGGGGGCAGGCACCTACAATGAGCAGTTCTTC.

The chain couples TRBV20-1 to TRBJ2-7, with D unclear. CDR1 is DFQATT, CDR2 SNEGSKA, per germline (reference sequence). CDR3 size: 10 residues. V was shortened by 0 bases and J by 7 bases, with 4 bases between the two germline ends. CDR3 DNA: TGCAGTGCTAGAGATCGTGAGCAGTACTTC. This gives the protein CSARDREQYF.

The V call is TRBV7-2, the J call TRBJ2-3; 8 bases agree with TRBD2. Looked up from germline, CDR1 is SGHTA and CDR2 is FQGNSA. CDR3 length: 14 amino acids. V trimming: 8 bases; J trimming: 4 bases; junction bases outside the gene matches: 8. The CDR3 DNA follows: TGTGCCAGCGACCTCGGGGGGGAGGCAGATACGCAGTATTTT. Translation gives CASDLGGEADTQYF.

V is TRBV28 and J is TRBJ1-2; a weak D match, TRBD1 (6 bases). Germline CDR1 is MDHEN and CDR2 is SYDVKM. V lost 5 bases, J lost 6 bases, and 13 bases lay in between. The length of the CDR3 is 13 residues. This CDR3 reads CASSPQGLDGYTF. The CDR3, as DNA: TGTGCCAGCAGTCCCCAGGGGTTGGATGGCTACACCTTC.

Regarding this clone: A read error is possible here, since a much larger clone lies one base away. In nucleotides, the CDR3 is TGTGCCAGCAGCTCCCACAGGGGGAACACTGAAGCTTTCTTT. Residues: CASSSHRGNTEAFF. The gene calls are TRBV11-1 and TRBJ1-1; 7 bases line up with TRBD1. Trimming took 4 bases from V and 1 from J; bases not matched to a gene: 3. The CDR3 is 14 amino acids. In germline, CDR1 is SGHAT, CDR2 FQDESV (reference sequence). The full variable domain, completed using reference TRBV11-1 and TRBJ1-1, is EAEVAQSPRYKITEKSQAVAFWCDPISGHATLYWYRQILGQGPELLVQFQDESVVDDSQLPKDRFSAERLKGVDSTLKIQPAELGDSAMYLCASSSHRGNTEAFFGQGTRLTVV.

The V gene is TRBV7-6, the J gene TRBJ2-5, with a tentative D call TRBD1 (6 bases). Per the germline V gene, CDR1 is SGHVS and CDR2 is FNYEAQ. Trimming stripped 1 base from V and 7 bases from J, with 19 bases between. The CDR3 length is 16 residues. CDR3 in amino acids: CASSLGSQGRVTTQYF. The CDR3 nucleotides are TGTGCCAGCAGCTTAGGTAGTCAGGGGCGAGTAACGACCCAGTACTTC.

This chain connects TRBV15 to TRBJ1-3; D not resolved. CDR3 length: 16 residues. The V end was cut by 2 bases, the J end by 3 bases, with 14 bases between. Germline CDR1 is LNHNV and CDR2 is YYDKDF (reference sequence). CDR3 in DNA: TGTGCCACCAGCAGACCGTTTCCCCCGGGTGGAAACACCATATATTTT. It yields the protein CATSRPFPPGGNTIYF.

This clone was seen a few times. The gene calls are TRBV29-1 and TRBJ2-5; D perhaps matches TRBD1 (6 bases). The CDR3 extends over 14 amino acids. Germline V lookup: CDR1 SQVTM, CDR2 ANQGSEA. Trimming took 8 bases from V and 0 from J, leaving 16 bases between them. CDR3 nucleotide sequence: TGCAGCCATCTCAGGGGAACCAACCAAGAGACCCAGTACTTC. As protein: CSHLRGTNQETQYF.

The J gene is TRBJ2-1, the V gene TRBV6-5; D might be TRBD2 (6 bases). Germline V CDR1 and CDR2: MNHEY, SVGAGI. The CDR3 has 13 residues. V was clipped by 2 bases and J by 6 bases, with 8 bases between them. The CDR3 region is CASSYETSNEQFF. The CDR3 DNA is TGTGCCAGCAGTTACGAGACTAGCAATGAGCAGTTCTTC.

This clone was recorded a few times. The genes are TRBV28 and TRBJ2-1; D is unresolved. The CDR3 contains 13 residues. V was pared by 7 bases and J by 1 base, with 8 bases between. Germline CDR1 is MDHEN and CDR2 is SYDVKM. CDR3 in amino acids: CASTPRSYNEQFF. The CDR3 DNA reads TGTGCCAGCACACCCCGGTCCTACAATGAGCAGTTCTTC. The whole variable domain, remainder taken from reference TRBV28 and TRBJ2-1, is DVKVTQSSRYLVKRTGEKVFLECVQDMDHENMFWYRQDPGLGLRLIYFSYDVKMKEKGDIPEGYSVSREKKERFSLILESASTNQTSMYLCASTPRSYNEQFFGPGTRLTVL.

Ten or more counts support this clone. The J gene is TRBJ1-2, the V gene TRBV29-1; D ambiguous. V lost 6 bases to trimming and J lost 3 bases, with 8 bases between them. Germline CDR1 is SQVTM and CDR2 is ANQGSEA. The CDR3 is made up of 11 amino acids. The CDR3 reads CSVRRDYGYTF. The CDR3 region has the DNA TGCAGCGTCAGGCGAGACTATGGCTACACCTTC.

This clone was seen just once. V and J are TRBV4-1 and TRBJ1-1, with 9 bases matching TRBD1. With 6 bases clipped from V and 11 bases from J, the junction kept 13 bases outside the gene matches. Germline V CDR1 and CDR2: MGHRA, YSYEKL. CDR3 size: 14 residues. CDR3 protein: CASRRGGWTGDAFF. DNA for the CDR3: TGCGCCAGCAGGAGGGGCGGCTGGACAGGGGACGCTTTCTTT.

The rearrangement uses TRBV18 and TRBJ1-2; D gene ambiguous. The CDR3 runs 13 residues. Germline loops: CDR1 KGHSH, CDR2 LQKENI. V was pared by 6 bases and J by 4 bases, with 12 bases between. CDR3 in amino acids: CASSSRVVYGYTF. CDR3 DNA sequence: TGTGCCAGCTCCAGTCGGGTGGTCTATGGCTACACCTTC. Drawing the rest from reference TRBV18 and TRBJ1-2, the complete variable domain is NAGVMQNPRHLVRRRGQEARLRCSPMKGHSHVYWYRQLPEEGLKFMVYLQKENIIDESGMPKERFSAEFPKEGPSILRIQQVVRGDSAAYFCASSSRVVYGYTFGSGTRLTVV.

The genes are TRBV5-1 and TRBJ1-1; 10 positions match TRBD1. There are 15 residues in the CDR3. V trimming: 6 bases; J trimming: 6 bases; junction bases outside the gene matches: 11. Germline assignment: CDR1 SGHRS and CDR2 YFSETQ. The CDR3 sequence is CASNDPGQGIPEAFF. In DNA form, the CDR3 reads TGCGCCAGCAACGATCCGGGACAGGGGATTCCTGAAGCTTTCTTT.

CDR3 protein: CAPQGGNEQYF. CDR3 in DNA: TGTGCACCCCAGGGGGGCAACGAGCAGTACTTC. This chain links TRBV10-3 with TRBJ2-7, with D tentatively TRBD1 (7 bases). This CDR3 is built from 11 residues. Germline V gene sequence: CDR1 ENHRY, CDR2 SYGVKD.

The V call is TRBV19, the J call TRBJ1-1, with D unclear. This CDR3 contains 14 residues. Trimming left V 1 base short and J 7 bases short, with 13 bases between. From germline, CDR1 is LNHDA and CDR2 SQIVND (reference sequence). CDR3 residues: CASSIGGRDSEAFF. CDR3 in DNA: TGTGCCAGTAGTATAGGCGGCAGAGATAGTGAAGCTTTCTTT.

J is TRBJ2-1 and V is TRBV5-6, with D perhaps matching TRBD1 (6 bases). CDR1 SGHDT and CDR2 YYEEEE come from the germline V gene. The CDR3 has 12 residues. Trimming removed 5 bases from V and 5 bases from J, with 8 bases in between. Here the CDR3 reads CASSYRDNEQFF. The CDR3 DNA sequence: TGTGCCAGCAGTTACAGGGACAATGAGCAGTTCTTC.

In this sample, this clone turned up a few times. The junction departs from germline at one end; a sequencing error may be responsible. This chain connects TRBV6-5 to TRBJ2-7; D remains unclear. Germline V gene data show CDR1 as MNHEY and CDR2 as SVGAGI. This CDR3 region has 11 residues. The CDR3 region is CASSHSYEQYF. DNA for the CDR3: TGTGCCAGCAGTCACTCCTACGAGCAGTACTTC.

The V gene is TRBV5-8, the J gene TRBJ1-5, with a possible D match to TRBD1 (6 bases). This CDR3 has 15 residues. Germline-derived CDR1 and CDR2 are SGHTS and YDEGEE. The germline V and J ends were trimmed by 1 base and 7 bases, with 15 bases remaining between them. CDR3 DNA sequence: TGTGCCAGCAGCTTGCCCCTCGGGGGGGCCCAGCCCCAGCATTTT. Protein: CASSLPLGGAQPQHF.